The rows below give T cell receptor beta chains drawn from one sample of a study of T cells in Graves' hyperthyroidism and ophthalmopathy. TCRdb redid the calling of the multiplex PCR reads with MiXCR, one entry per CDR3 protein. The repertoire has 600,000 or so distinct CDR3 sequences, 13% to 15% of them found once; the top ten carry approximately 13%. The sample consisted of blood. These receptors all stem from a woman in her 50s with Graves' ophthalmopathy. Both conserved end residues are part of each CDR3. The order of the fields is J gene, V gene, clone size, D gene, CDR3 DNA, CDR3 protein. D genes are given only for firm matches. Only part of the rows carry a size: once, few, many, or a class if the clone is expanded.

>TRBJ1-1|TRBV3-1|many|.
TGTGCCAGCAGCCAGATTTGGAGGGGCGGGACTGAAGCTTTCTTT
CASSQIWRGGTEAFF
>TRBJ1-2|TRBV5-6|.|.
TGTGCCAGCAGCACCTGGGACGTTTATGGCTACACCTTC
CASSTWDVYGYTF
>TRBJ2-7|TRBV20-1|many|TRBD2
TGCAGTGCTAGATCTGCTAGCGGCCTCTACGAGCAGTACTTC
CSARSASGLYEQYF
>TRBJ2-1|TRBV28|many|.
TGTGCCAGCAGTTTATTGGGGACTGGGAACCACAATGAGCAGTTCTTC
CASSLLGTGNHNEQFF
>TRBJ2-5|TRBV12-3/TRBV12-4|few|.
TGTGCCAGCAGAGGACAGAGCAGGGAGACCCAGTACTTC
CASRGQSRETQYF
>TRBJ2-2|TRBV7-9|few|TRBD2
TGTGCCAGCAGCTTAGTCCCCGGGACTAGTAGGGAGCTGTTTTTT
CASSLVPGTSRELFF
>TRBJ2-2|TRBV14|.|.
TGTGCCAGCAGCCAAGAGGAGGGGCTGAACACCGGGGAGCTGTTTTTT
CASSQEEGLNTGELFF
>TRBJ2-7|TRBV20-1|many|.
TGCAGTGCTAGATGGGTGCGGATCTCAACCTACGAGCAGTACTTC
CSARWVRISTYEQYF
>TRBJ1-5|TRBV6-1|many|.
TGTGCCAGCAAGGGAGGTGGGGGTCAGCCCCAGCATTTT
CASKGGGGQPQHF
>TRBJ2-2|TRBV28|.|TRBD1
TGTGCCAGCAGTTTCGGACAGGGGTACACCGGGGAGCTGTTTTTT
CASSFGQGYTGELFF
>TRBJ2-7|TRBV12-3/TRBV12-4|few|.
TGTGCCAGCAGTTTCGGAAATCCGGGACCTATAACGAGGGAGCAGTACTTC
CASSFGNPGPITREQYF
>TRBJ2-1|TRBV29-1|.|TRBD2
TGCAGCGCCGTATTGGGACTAGCGGGACCCAATGAGCAGTTCTTC
CSAVLGLAGPNEQFF
>TRBJ1-2|TRBV27|few|.
TGTGCCAGTAATGGTGGCTACACCTTC
CASNGGYTF
>TRBJ2-1|TRBV28|few|.
TGTGCCAGCAGTTTTGGGGCGGCAGGGTTGGCCAATGAGCAGTTCTTC
CASSFGAAGLANEQFF
>TRBJ2-5|TRBV4-2|.|.
TGTGCCAGCAGCCCCCTCCGCGGGATGGGCCAAGAGACCCAGTACTTC
CASSPLRGMGQETQYF
>TRBJ1-2|TRBV28|.|.
TGTGCCAGCAGTTTCGACAGGTTCTATGGCTACACCTTC
CASSFDRFYGYTF
>TRBJ2-3|TRBV7-2|few|TRBD2
TGTGCCAGCAGCTCGAAACTAGCGGGAGGAGCAGATACGCAGTATTTT
CASSSKLAGGADTQYF
>TRBJ2-7|TRBV6-2/TRBV6-3|many|.
TGTGCCAGCAGTTACGGGGGCAGCAGCGTACACGAGCAGTACTTC
CASSYGGSSVHEQYF
>TRBJ1-2|TRBV28|.|TRBD1
TGTGCCAGCAGTTCACCGGGACAGGGCGGTGGCTACACCTTC
CASSSPGQGGGYTF
>TRBJ2-5|TRBV19|few|.
TGTGCCAGTAGTATAGGAGGCAGTACCCAAGAGACCCAGTACTTC
CASSIGGSTQETQYF
>TRBJ1-6|TRBV3-1|few|.
TGTGCCAGCAGCGAAATAAATTCACCCCTCCACTTT
CASSEINSPLHF
>TRBJ2-5|TRBV7-8|many|TRBD2
TGTGCCAGCAGCTGGGGGACTAGCGGGAGGGTGGAAGAGACCCAGTACTTC
CASSWGTSGRVEETQYF
>TRBJ2-7|TRBV4-2|few|TRBD2
TGTGCCAGCAGCCACATTCGGGGGGATGAGCAGTACTTC
CASSHIRGDEQYF
>TRBJ2-1|TRBV28|many|.
TGTGCCAGCAGTACATCAGGGGCCTACAATGAGCAGTTCTTC
CASSTSGAYNEQFF
>TRBJ2-1|TRBV6-1|many|.
TGTGCCAGCAGTGAAGCCCTCACGAGGGGCGTCTCCTACAATGAGCAGTTCTTC
CASSEALTRGVSYNEQFF
>TRBJ2-3|TRBV5-1|.|.
TGCGCCAGCAGCTCGCGGCCCGGGTGGGAGGATACGCAGTATTTT
CASSSRPGWEDTQYF
>TRBJ2-1|TRBV3-1|.|TRBD2
TGTGCCAGCAGCCAGTTAGCGGGAGGGTACTCCTACAATGAGCAGTTCTTC
CASSQLAGGYSYNEQFF
>TRBJ1-5|TRBV2|few|TRBD1
TGTGCCAGCAGTGACAGGACAGGGATCAATCAGCCCCAGCATTTT
CASSDRTGINQPQHF
>TRBJ2-5|TRBV11-2|few|.
TGTGCCAGCAGCTCTAGTTGGACAGATCAAGAGACCCAGTACTTC
CASSSSWTDQETQYF
>TRBJ2-7|TRBV20-1|many|TRBD2
TGCAGTGCTTTAAACCCTAGCGGCCCCCGGGACGAGCAGTACTTC
CSALNPSGPRDEQYF
>TRBJ1-1|TRBV6-1|few|TRBD1
TGTGCCAGCAGTTATTCCTGGGACAGGGAAGCTTTCTTT
CASSYSWDREAFF
>TRBJ2-1|TRBV6-1|many|.
TGTGCCAGCAGTCCTCTCGGGGGAGGTAATGGTGAGCAGTTCTTC
CASSPLGGGNGEQFF
>TRBJ2-1|TRBV7-3|many|.
TGTGCCAGCAGCTTAAGCGGGCGGAGCTCCTACAATGAGCAGTTCTTC
CASSLSGRSSYNEQFF
>TRBJ2-2|TRBV6-2/TRBV6-3|few|.
TGTGCCAGCAGTCCCAACTTCCCCGGGGAGCTGTTTTTT
CASSPNFPGELFF
>TRBJ2-1|TRBV5-6|few|.
TGTGCCAGCAGCTTGGGTAGCGGCTGGAACAATGAGCAGTTCTTC
CASSLGSGWNNEQFF
>TRBJ1-2|TRBV6-2/TRBV6-3|.|.
TGTGCCAGCAGTTACCAGACTCAAAACTATGGCTACACCTTC
CASSYQTQNYGYTF
>TRBJ1-1|TRBV19|many|.
TGTGCCAGTAGTAGGGTGGTCTTCACTGAAGCTTTCTTT
CASSRVVFTEAFF
>TRBJ1-4|TRBV18|.|.
TGTGCCAGCTCACAGACAGGTGAAAAACTGTTTTTT
CASSQTGEKLFF
>TRBJ2-1|TRBV7-8|many|TRBD1
TGTGCCAGCAGCTTAGACCTCCGGGACAGGGGGACGAATGAGCAGTTCTTC
CASSLDLRDRGTNEQFF
>TRBJ2-1|TRBV2|few|TRBD1
TGTGCCAGCGGACCGGGGACAGGAGCTTACAATGAGCAGTTCTTC
CASGPGTGAYNEQFF
>TRBJ1-4|TRBV9|.|.
TGTGCCAGCAGCCCCTCTTCCGGGACAAGTTTTGAAAAACTGTTTTTT
CASSPSSGTSFEKLFF
>TRBJ2-2|TRBV19|.|.
TGTGCCAGTAAAACAGGGCAGGGTTTTTTGAACACCGGGGAGCTGTTTTTT
CASKTGQGFLNTGELFF
>TRBJ2-5|TRBV4-3|many|TRBD1
TGCGCCAGCAGCCGGAGACAGGGGGTCTTAGAGACCCAGTACTTC
CASSRRQGVLETQYF
>TRBJ1-1|TRBV28|many|.
TGTGCCAGCAGTTTATTGGGCAAGAACACTGAAGCTTTCTTT
CASSLLGKNTEAFF
>TRBJ2-7|TRBV5-1|few|.
TGCGCCAGCAGCTTGATTCCTGCGGGCGAGCAGTACTTC
CASSLIPAGEQYF
>TRBJ1-4|TRBV20-1|few|.
TGCAGTCACCACGGCGGAGCAACTAATGAAAAACTGTTTTTT
CSHHGGATNEKLFF
>TRBJ1-5|TRBV30|few|.
TGTGCCTGGTCGGAACTTAGCAATCAGCCCCAGCATTTT
CAWSELSNQPQHF
>TRBJ2-2|TRBV7-9|few|.
TGTGCCAGCAGCTTAGTTTCGACGCGGGGGCTGTTTTTT
CASSLVSTRGLFF
>TRBJ2-7|TRBV12-3/TRBV12-4|many|.
TGTGCCAGCAGTTTAGTAGCGGCCGCGAGCTCCTACGAGCAGTACTTC
CASSLVAAASSYEQYF
>TRBJ2-2|TRBV11-1|few|.
TGTGCCAGCAGCTTATGGGACAAGACCGGGGAGCTGTTTTTT
CASSLWDKTGELFF
>TRBJ1-1|TRBV30|many|.
TGTGCCTGGAGAAGGACTGAAGCTTTCTTT
CAWRRTEAFF